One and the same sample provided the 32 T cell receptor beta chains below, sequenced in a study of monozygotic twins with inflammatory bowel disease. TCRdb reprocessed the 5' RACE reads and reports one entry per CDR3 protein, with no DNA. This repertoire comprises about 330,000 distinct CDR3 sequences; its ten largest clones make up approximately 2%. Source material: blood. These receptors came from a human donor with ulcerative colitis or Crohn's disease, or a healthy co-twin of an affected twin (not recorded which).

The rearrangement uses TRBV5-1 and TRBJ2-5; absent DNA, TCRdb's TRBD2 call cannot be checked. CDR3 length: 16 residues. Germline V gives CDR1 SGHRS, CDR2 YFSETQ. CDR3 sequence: CASSGTGRGGQETQYF.

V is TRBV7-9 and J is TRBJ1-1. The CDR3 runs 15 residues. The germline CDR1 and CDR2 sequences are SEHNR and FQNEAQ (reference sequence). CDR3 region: CASSLGLVGNTEAFF.

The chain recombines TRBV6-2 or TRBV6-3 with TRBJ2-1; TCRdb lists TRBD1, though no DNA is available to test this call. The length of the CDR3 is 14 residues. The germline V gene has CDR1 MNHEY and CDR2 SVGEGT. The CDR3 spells CASKPGQSRYEQFF.

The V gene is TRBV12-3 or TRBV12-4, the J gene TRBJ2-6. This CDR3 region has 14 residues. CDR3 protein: CASSLKAGANVLTF.

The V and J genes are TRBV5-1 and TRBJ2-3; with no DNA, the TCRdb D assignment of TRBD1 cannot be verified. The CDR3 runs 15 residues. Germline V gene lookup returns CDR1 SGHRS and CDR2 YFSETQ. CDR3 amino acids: CASSSTGNPTDTQYF. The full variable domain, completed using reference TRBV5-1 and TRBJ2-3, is KAGVTQTPRYLIKTRGQQVTLSCSPISGHRSVSWYQQTPGQGLQFLFEYFSETQRNKGNFPGRFSGRQFSNSRSEMNVSTLELGDSALYLCASSSTGNPTDTQYFGPGTRLTVL.

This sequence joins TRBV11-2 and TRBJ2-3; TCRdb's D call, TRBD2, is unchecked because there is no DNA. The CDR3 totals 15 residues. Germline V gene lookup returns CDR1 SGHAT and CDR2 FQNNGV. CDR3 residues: CASSPVGADTDTQYF.

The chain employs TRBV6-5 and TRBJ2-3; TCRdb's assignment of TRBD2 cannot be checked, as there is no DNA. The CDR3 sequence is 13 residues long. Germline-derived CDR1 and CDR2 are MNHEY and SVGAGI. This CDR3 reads CATAWEAADTQYF.

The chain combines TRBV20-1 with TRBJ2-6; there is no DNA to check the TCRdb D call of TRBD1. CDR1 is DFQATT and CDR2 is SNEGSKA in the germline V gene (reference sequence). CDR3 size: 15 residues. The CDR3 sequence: CSALGQASGANVLTF.

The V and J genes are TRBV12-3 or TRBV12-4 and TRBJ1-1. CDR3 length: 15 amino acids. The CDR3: CASSGFGGPHTEAFF.

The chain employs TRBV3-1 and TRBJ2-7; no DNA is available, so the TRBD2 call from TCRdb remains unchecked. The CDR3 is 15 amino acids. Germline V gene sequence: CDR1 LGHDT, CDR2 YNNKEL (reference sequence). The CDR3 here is CASSQPTSGRYEQYF.

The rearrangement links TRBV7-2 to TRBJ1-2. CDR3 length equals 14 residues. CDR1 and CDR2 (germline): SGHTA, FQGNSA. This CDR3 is CASSLALVGRGYTF.

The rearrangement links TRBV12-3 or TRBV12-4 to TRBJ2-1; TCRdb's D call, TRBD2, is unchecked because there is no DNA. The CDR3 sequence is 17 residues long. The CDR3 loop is CASSLGRASGRIHEQFF.

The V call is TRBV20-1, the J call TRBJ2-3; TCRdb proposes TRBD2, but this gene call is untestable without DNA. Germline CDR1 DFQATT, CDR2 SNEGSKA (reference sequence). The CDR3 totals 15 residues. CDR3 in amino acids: CSAITREALADTQYF.

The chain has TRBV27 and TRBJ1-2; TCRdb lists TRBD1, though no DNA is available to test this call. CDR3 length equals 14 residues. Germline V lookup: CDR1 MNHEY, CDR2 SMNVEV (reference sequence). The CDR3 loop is CASSPQGDNYGYTF.

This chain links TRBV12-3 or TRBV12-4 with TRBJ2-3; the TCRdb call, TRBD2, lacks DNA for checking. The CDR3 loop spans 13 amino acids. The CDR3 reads CASSGLAGDTQYF.

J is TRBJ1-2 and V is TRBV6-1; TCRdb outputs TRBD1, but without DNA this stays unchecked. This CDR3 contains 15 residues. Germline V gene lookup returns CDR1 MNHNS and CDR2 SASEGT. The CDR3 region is CASSKRTGQGYGYTF.

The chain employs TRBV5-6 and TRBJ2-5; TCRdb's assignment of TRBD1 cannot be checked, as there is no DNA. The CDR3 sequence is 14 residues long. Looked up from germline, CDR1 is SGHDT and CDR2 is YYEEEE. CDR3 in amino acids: CASSLEGGLETQYF.

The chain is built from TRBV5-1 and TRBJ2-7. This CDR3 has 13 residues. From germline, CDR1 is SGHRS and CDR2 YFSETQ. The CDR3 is CASSPQGSYEQYF.

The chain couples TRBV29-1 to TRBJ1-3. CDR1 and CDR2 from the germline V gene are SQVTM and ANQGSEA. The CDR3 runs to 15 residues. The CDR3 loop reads CSVEDSDWAGNTIYF. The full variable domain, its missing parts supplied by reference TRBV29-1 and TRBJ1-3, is SAVISQKPSRDICQRGTSLTIQCQVDSQVTMMFWYRQQPGQSLTLIATANQGSEATYESGFVIDKFPISRPNLTFSTLTVSNMSPEDSSIYLCSVEDSDWAGNTIYFGEGSWLTVV.

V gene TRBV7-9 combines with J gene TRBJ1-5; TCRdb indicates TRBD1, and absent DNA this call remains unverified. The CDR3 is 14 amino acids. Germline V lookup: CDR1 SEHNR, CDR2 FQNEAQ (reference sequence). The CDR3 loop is CASSGLGFFQPQHF.

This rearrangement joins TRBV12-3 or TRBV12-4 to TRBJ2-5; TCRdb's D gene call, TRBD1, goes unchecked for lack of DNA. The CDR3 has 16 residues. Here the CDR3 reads CASSPLPGRSLETQYF.

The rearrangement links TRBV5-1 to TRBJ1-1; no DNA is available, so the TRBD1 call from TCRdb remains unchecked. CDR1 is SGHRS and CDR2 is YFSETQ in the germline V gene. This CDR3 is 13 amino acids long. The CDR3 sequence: CASSSRQMTEAFF.

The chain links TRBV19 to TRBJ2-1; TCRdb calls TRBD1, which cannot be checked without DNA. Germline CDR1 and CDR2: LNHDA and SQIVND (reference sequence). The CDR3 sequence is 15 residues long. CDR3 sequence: CASRTTGAPSGEQFF. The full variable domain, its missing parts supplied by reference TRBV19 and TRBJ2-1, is DGGITQSPKYLFRKEGQNVTLSCEQNLNHDAMYWYRQDPGQGLRLIYYSQIVNDFQKGDIAEGYSVSREKKESFPLTVTSAQKNPTAFYLCASRTTGAPSGEQFFGPGTRLTVL.

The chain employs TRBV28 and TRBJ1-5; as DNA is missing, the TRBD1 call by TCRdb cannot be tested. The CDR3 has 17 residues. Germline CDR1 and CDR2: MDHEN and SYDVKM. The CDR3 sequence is CASSSPDRFLPYQPQHF.

Here the CDR3 reads CASSQDPGGNYGYTF. This chain uses TRBV4-2 with TRBJ1-2. Germline values: CDR1 LGHNA, CDR2 YNFKEQ. This CDR3 spans 15 amino acids.

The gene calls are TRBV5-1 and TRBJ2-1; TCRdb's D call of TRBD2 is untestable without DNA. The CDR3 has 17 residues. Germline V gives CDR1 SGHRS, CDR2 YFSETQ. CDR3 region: CASSLVDLGLADNEQFF.

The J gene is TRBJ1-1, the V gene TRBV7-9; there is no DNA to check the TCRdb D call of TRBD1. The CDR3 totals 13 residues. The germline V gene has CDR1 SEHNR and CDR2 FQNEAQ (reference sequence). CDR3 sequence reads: CATLGNRVTEAFF.

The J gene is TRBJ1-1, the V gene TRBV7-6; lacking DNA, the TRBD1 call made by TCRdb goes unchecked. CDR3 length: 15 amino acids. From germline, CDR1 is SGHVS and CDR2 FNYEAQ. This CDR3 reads CASSQMGGPNTEAFF.

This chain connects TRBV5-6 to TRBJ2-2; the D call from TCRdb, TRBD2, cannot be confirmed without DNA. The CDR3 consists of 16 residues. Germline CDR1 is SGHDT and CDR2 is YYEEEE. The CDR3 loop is CASSLIAGANTGELFF.

CDR3 sequence reads: CSALSGRAGISDTQYF. V and J are TRBV20-1 and TRBJ2-3; the D call from TCRdb, TRBD2, cannot be confirmed without DNA. Looked up from germline, CDR1 is DFQATT and CDR2 is SNEGSKA (reference sequence). The CDR3 runs to 16 residues.

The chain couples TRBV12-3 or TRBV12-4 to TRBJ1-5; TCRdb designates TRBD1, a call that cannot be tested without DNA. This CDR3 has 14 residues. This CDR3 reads CASSLAAGGQPQHF.

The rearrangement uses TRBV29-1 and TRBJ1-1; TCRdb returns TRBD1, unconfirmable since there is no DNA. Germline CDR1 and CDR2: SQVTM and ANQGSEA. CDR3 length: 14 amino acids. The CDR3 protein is CSVGTGGGNTEAFF.